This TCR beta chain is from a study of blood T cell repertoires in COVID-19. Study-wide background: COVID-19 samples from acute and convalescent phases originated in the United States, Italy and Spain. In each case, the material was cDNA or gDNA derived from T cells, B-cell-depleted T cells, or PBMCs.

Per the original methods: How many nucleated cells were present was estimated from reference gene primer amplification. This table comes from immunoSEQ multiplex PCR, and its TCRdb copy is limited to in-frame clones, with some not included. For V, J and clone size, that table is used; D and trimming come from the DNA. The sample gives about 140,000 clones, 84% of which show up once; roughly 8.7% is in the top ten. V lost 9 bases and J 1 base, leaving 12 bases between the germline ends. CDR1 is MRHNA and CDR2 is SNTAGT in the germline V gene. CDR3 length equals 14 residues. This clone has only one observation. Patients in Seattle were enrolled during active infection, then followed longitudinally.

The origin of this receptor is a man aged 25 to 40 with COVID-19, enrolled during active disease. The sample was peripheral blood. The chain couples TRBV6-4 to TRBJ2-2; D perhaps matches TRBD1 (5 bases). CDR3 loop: CASKTQGNTGELFF. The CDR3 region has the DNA TGTGCCAGTAAGACCCAGGGGAACACCGGGGAGCTGTTTTTT.